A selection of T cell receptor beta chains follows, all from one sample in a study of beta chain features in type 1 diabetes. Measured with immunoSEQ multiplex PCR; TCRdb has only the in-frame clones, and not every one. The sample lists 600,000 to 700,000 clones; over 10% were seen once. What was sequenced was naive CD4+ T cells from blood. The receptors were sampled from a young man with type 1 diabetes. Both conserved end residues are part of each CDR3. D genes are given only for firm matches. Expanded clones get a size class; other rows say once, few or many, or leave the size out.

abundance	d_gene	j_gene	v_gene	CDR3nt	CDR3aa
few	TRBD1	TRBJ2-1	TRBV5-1	TGCGCCAGCAGCCAACAGGGGGCGAATGAGCAGTTCTTC	CASSQQGANEQFF
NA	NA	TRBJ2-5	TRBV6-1	TGTGCCAGCAGTGGAGAAATACAGGGAACAGAGACCCAGTACTTC	CASSGEIQGTETQYF
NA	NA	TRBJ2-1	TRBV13	TGTGCCAGCAGCTCTCAGCCAAGCTCCTACAATGAGCAGTTCTTC	CASSSQPSSYNEQFF
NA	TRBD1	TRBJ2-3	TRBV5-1	TGCGCCAGCAGCTTCGGACAGGAGAGCACAGATACGCAGTATTTT	CASSFGQESTDTQYF
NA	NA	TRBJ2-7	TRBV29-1	TGCAGCGTCGGACTTGACACGGACGAGCAGTACTTC	CSVGLDTDEQYF
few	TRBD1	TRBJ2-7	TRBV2	TGTGCCAGCACCCTCCGGGACAGGGGGCCCCACGAGCAGTACTTC	CASTLRDRGPHEQYF
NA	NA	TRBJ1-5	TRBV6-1	TGTGCCAGCAGATTAGACACTAGCAATCAGCCCCAGCATTTT	CASRLDTSNQPQHF
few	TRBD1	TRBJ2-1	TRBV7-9	TGTGCCAGCAGCTTAGAACAGGGGGCAAGGAATGAGCAGTTCTTC	CASSLEQGARNEQFF
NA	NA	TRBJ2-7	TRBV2	TGTGCCAGCAGTGAGCAGGGCTACGAGCAGTACTTC	CASSEQGYEQYF
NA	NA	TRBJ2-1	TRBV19	TGTGCCAGTAGTGAGGGGACAAACTCCTACAATGAGCAGTTCTTC	CASSEGTNSYNEQFF
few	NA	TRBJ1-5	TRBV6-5	TGTGCCAGCAGTTACTCCGCGGTTAATCAGCCCCAGCATTTT	CASSYSAVNQPQHF
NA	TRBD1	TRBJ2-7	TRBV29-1	TGCAGCATCGGACAGGTGGGATCCTACGAGCAGTACTTC	CSIGQVGSYEQYF
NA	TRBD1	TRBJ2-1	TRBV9	TGTGCCAGCACCTTCTCCGACAGGGCGGGTGAGCAGTTCTTC	CASTFSDRAGEQFF
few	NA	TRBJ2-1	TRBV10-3	TGTGCCATCAACCGGGACTCATCAAATGAGCAGTTCTTC	CAINRDSSNEQFF
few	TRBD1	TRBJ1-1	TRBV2	TGTGCCAGCAGTGAACTCGACAGGGTAACTGAAGCTTTCTTT	CASSELDRVTEAFF
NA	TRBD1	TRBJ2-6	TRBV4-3	TGCGCCAGCAGCGCGGGACAGGGTACATCTGGGGCCAACGTCCTGACTTTC	CASSAGQGTSGANVLTF
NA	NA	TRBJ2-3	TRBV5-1	TGCGCCAGCAGCACGGGGGCTAGCGGAGGCACAGATACGCAGTATTTT	CASSTGASGGTDTQYF
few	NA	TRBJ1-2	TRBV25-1	TGTGCCAGCAGTGCAATCTCCGATGGAGGCTACACCTTC	CASSAISDGGYTF
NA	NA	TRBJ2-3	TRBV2	TGTGCCAGCAGGTCCGGTGGGGTCACAGATACGCAGTATTTT	CASRSGGVTDTQYF
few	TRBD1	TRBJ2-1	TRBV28	TGTGCCAGCAGTCTACAAACAGGGGCACTTTACAATGAGCAGTTCTTC	CASSLQTGALYNEQFF
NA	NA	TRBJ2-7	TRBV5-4	TGTGCCAGCAGCTTAGGAAGGGTAGCCCACGAGCAGTACTTC	CASSLGRVAHEQYF
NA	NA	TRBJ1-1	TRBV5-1	TGCGCCAGCAGCCCTCCGTTGAACACTGAAGCTTTCTTT	CASSPPLNTEAFF
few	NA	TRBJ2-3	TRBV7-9	TGTGCCAGCAGCTTCAGGAGACTGGGCACAGATACGCAGTATTTT	CASSFRRLGTDTQYF
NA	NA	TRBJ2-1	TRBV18	TGTGCCAGCTCACCACCGGCCGGGAATGGAGACAATGAGCAGTTCTTC	CASSPPAGNGDNEQFF
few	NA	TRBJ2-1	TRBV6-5	TGTGCCAGCAGTTACTCTGCAATCGGCTACAATGAGCAGTTCTTC	CASSYSAIGYNEQFF
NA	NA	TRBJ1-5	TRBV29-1	TGCAGCGTTCGGGACATCGATCAGCCCCAGCATTTT	CSVRDIDQPQHF
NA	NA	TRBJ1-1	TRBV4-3	TGCGCCAGCAGCCAAGACATCTACACTGAAGCTTTCTTT	CASSQDIYTEAFF
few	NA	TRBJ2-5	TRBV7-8	TGTGCCAGCAGCTTTGGGCTTCAAGAGACCCAGTACTTC	CASSFGLQETQYF
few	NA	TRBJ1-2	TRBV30	TGTGCCCGGAGGGGGTTACAGGGACCAACTGAAAGTGGCTACACCTTC	CARRGLQGPTESGYTF
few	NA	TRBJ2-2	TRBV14	TGTGCCAGCAGCCAAGTGGGGGTCGACACCGGGGAGCTGTTTTTT	CASSQVGVDTGELFF
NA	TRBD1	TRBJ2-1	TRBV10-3	TGTGCCAGCAGTCCCGGGACAGGGAATGAGCAGTTCTTC	CASSPGTGNEQFF
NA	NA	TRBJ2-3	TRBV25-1	TGTGCCAGCAGTGAGGTCCACGAAACAGGGTCAGATACGCAGTATTTT	CASSEVHETGSDTQYF
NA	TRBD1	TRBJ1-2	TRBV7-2	TGTGCCAGCAGCCAAGGGACAGAACCTTCCTATGGCTACACCTTC	CASSQGTEPSYGYTF
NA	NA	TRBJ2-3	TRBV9	TGTGCCAGCAGCCCTCTCAGAGTGGGCACAGATACGCAGTATTTT	CASSPLRVGTDTQYF
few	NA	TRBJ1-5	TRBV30	TGTGCCTGGAGTGTATTTAGTAGCAATCAGCCCCAGCATTTT	CAWSVFSSNQPQHF
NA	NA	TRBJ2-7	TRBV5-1	TGCGCCAGCAGCTTAGCCGGGACTGACTACGAGCAGTACTTC	CASSLAGTDYEQYF
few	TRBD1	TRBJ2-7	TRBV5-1	TGCGCCAGCAGCTTGGGGACAGGATATTCCTACGAGCAGTACTTC	CASSLGTGYSYEQYF
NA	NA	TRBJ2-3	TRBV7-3	TGTGCCAGCAGCTTAGGTCCAGCAGATACGCAGTATTTT	CASSLGPADTQYF
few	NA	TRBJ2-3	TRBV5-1	TGCGCCAGCAGCCTTCAGGACGGTGATACGCAGTATTTT	CASSLQDGDTQYF
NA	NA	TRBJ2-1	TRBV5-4	TGTGCCAGCAGCTTTGACCGTTCGGGGATATACAATGAGCAGTTCTTC	CASSFDRSGIYNEQFF